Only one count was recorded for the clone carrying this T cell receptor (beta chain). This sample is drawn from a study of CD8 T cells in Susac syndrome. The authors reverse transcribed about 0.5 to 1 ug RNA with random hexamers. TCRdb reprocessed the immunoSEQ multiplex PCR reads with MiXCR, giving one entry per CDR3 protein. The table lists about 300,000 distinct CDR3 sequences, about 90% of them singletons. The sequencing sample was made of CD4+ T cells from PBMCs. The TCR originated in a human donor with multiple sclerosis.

The CDR3 DNA reads TGCAGTGCTAGTCACCGGACAGCCTACAATGAGCAGTTCTTC. It encodes CSASHRTAYNEQFF. The V gene is TRBV20-1, the J gene TRBJ2-1; possibly TRBD1 for D (6 bases). Trimming stripped 3 bases from V and 2 bases from J, with 11 bases between. CDR3 length equals 14 residues. Per the germline V gene, CDR1 is DFQATT and CDR2 is SNEGSKA (reference sequence).